Listed here are 5 T cell receptor beta chains from one sample, sequenced in a study of radiotherapy plus CTLA-4 blockade in lung cancer (dated by TCRdb to 2017 to 2018). Library method: the immunoSEQ multiplex PCR assay. The clones in this table, taken by TCRdb from immuneACCESS, are in-frame only. Not every clone is retained; where verified, under half of the shortfall comes from an unresolved V gene, and the cause of the rest is unknown. The sample includes approximately 67,000 clones, with roughly four fifths observed a single time. The ten top clones hold about 4% of the sample. Here the sequenced sample was peripheral blood, taken from a patient treated with radiotherapy plus ipilimumab. The receptors were sampled from a human donor with non-small cell lung cancer who had a partial response to radiotherapy plus ipilimumab.

The V and J genes are TRBV5-1 and TRBJ1-1, with D maybe TRBD1 (5 bases). Trimming cost V 0 bases and J 4 bases, with 10 bases left between them. The CDR3 length is 14 residues. The germline gives CDR1 SGHRS, CDR2 YFSETQ. CDR3 in DNA: TGCGCCAGCAGCTTGGAAGGGGTGGGCACTGAAGCTTTCTTT. Translated, it gives CASSLEGVGTEAFF.

J is TRBJ2-1 and V is TRBV28; D possibly corresponds to TRBD2 (6 bases). Per germline, CDR1 MDHEN and CDR2 SYDVKM. The length of the CDR3 is 15 residues. The V end was cut by 10 bases, the J end by 7 bases, with 23 bases between. The CDR3 protein is CAIPGVNLGGNEQFF. DNA for the CDR3: TGTGCCATCCCAGGCGTAAATCTCGGGGGTAATGAGCAGTTCTTC.

The chain uses TRBV7-3 and TRBJ1-1, with 8 nucleotides matching TRBD1. The germline CDR1 and CDR2 sequences are SGHTA and FQGTGA. The CDR3 is 13 residues long. V shed 5 bases and J 8 bases; nucleotides not matched to a gene: 7. CDR3 loop: CASSSDRGDEAFF. CDR3 nucleotides: TGTGCCAGCAGCAGTGACAGGGGAGACGAAGCTTTCTTT.

The chain links TRBV25-1 to TRBJ2-5; TRBD2 matches at 7 bases. The CDR3 runs to 14 residues. V dropped 0 bases and J dropped 4; count of bases not matched to a gene: 2. Looked up from germline, CDR1 is MGHDK and CDR2 is SYGVNS. CDR3: CASSEYGGRETQYF. The CDR3 DNA follows: TGTGCCAGCAGTGAATACGGCGGGAGAGAGACCCAGTACTTC.

The chain is built from TRBV5-1 and TRBJ1-1; 10 bases map to TRBD1. CDR1 is SGHRS and CDR2 is YFSETQ in the germline V gene. CDR3 size: 15 residues. The V gene end was trimmed by 4 bases and the J gene end by 3 bases; junction bases not matched to a gene: 6. This chain's CDR3 is CASSTPDRGDTEAFF. Written as DNA, the CDR3 is TGCGCCAGCAGCACCCCGGACAGGGGGGACACTGAAGCTTTCTTT.